The 14 T cell receptor beta chains presented below share a single source sample, sequenced in a study of blood T cell repertoires in COVID-19. Here immunoSEQ multiplex PCR was the method, and the copy in TCRdb shows in-frame clones only, minus some. The sample carries about 92,000 clones, around 75% recorded once. The sample taken for sequencing was peripheral blood. The receptors come from a woman aged 80 or older with active or convalescent COVID-19.

A few counts support this clone. This chain links TRBV24-1 with TRBJ2-5; D is undetermined. Trimming took 3 bases from V and 5 from J, leaving 15 bases between them. Germline lookup yields CDR1 KGHDR and CDR2 SFDVKD. The CDR3 extends over 15 amino acids. CDR3 sequence (DNA): TGTGCCACCAGTGATCCGGGTCCTTTCGCGGAGACCCAGTACTTC. Translated, it gives CATSDPGPFAETQYF.

This chain uses TRBV25-1 with TRBJ2-5, with TRBD2 matching over 7 bases. The CDR3 length is 13 residues. J gave up 5 bases and V 6 bases, and 6 bases lay outside the gene matches. Per the germline V gene, CDR1 is MGHDK and CDR2 is SYGVNS. For the CDR3, the DNA is TGTGCCAGCAGGGGGGGGGTCTGGGAGACCCAGTACTTC. Protein: CASRGGVWETQYF.

The sample holds a few counts of this clone. The V call is TRBV28, the J call TRBJ2-1; TRBD2 matches 13 bases. The CDR3 totals 13 residues. V gave up 6 bases and J gave up 15 bases; unmatched junction bases: 8. Germline-derived CDR1 and CDR2 are MDHEN and SYDVKM. CDR3 sequence: CASRGTSGMRAFF. For the CDR3, the DNA is TGTGCCAGCAGAGGGACTAGCGGGATGAGGGCGTTCTTC.

V and J are TRBV7-9 and TRBJ1-1; D remains unclear. CDR3 length: 14 amino acids. Germline values: CDR1 SEHNR, CDR2 FQNEAQ (reference sequence). V lost 1 base and J 1 base, leaving 7 bases between the germline ends. The CDR3 DNA sequence: TGTGCCAGCAGCTTAGACCAGAAGAACACTGAAGCTTTCTTT. It codes for CASSLDQKNTEAFF. The full variable domain, in which reference TRBV7-9 and TRBJ1-1 provide the parts outside the CDR3, is DTGVSQNPRHKITKRGQNVTFRCDPISEHNRLYWYRQTLGQGPEFLTYFQNEAQLEKSRLLSDRFSAERPKGSFSTLEIQRTEQGDSAMYLCASSLDQKNTEAFFGQGTRLTVV.

For this clone: Other DNA sequences of this sample code for an identical CDR3. This rearrangement joins TRBV30 to TRBJ2-5, with 10 bases lining up with TRBD2. V lost 3 bases, J lost 2 bases, and 3 bases stayed unmatched. Germline assignment: CDR1 GTSNPN and CDR2 SVGIG (reference sequence). The CDR3 consists of 14 residues. CDR3 sequence reads: CAWRVAGGQETQYF. CDR3 sequence (DNA): TGTGCCTGGAGGGTAGCGGGGGGTCAAGAGACCCAGTACTTC.

This chain uses TRBV7-2 with TRBJ1-4, with a possible D match to TRBD1 (5 bases). The CDR3 is 13 amino acids. V lost 5 bases and J 4 bases, leaving 8 bases between the germline ends. Germline-derived CDR1 and CDR2 are SGHTA and FQGNSA. CDR3 protein: CASSQGVNEKLFF. The CDR3 DNA follows: TGTGCCAGCAGCCAAGGGGTTAATGAAAAACTGTTTTTT.

This chain connects TRBV4-3 to TRBJ2-3; 8 nucleotides match TRBD2. With 4 bases clipped from V and 4 bases from J, the junction kept 7 bases outside the gene matches. The germline gives CDR1 LGHNA, CDR2 YSLEER. The CDR3 length is 15 residues. The CDR3 DNA is TGCGCCAGCAGCCCGGGGGGGCTTTTCCCAGATACGCAGTATTTT. Translating gives CASSPGGLFPDTQYF.

This sequence joins TRBV10-3 and TRBJ1-2, with a tentative D call TRBD1 (6 bases). V lost 8 bases, J lost 8 bases, and 18 bases lay in between. The CDR3 spans 13 residues. Germline V gives CDR1 ENHRY, CDR2 SYGVKD. The CDR3 sequence: CAIASNDRRGYTF. CDR3 bases: TGTGCCATCGCCAGCAATGACAGGAGGGGCTACACCTTC.

This chain uses TRBV11-2 with TRBJ1-2; 12 nucleotides agree with TRBD1. Losses at the gene ends were 5 bases for V and 8 bases for J; bases not matched to a gene: 9. Germline-derived CDR1 and CDR2 are SGHAT and FQNNGV. This CDR3 spans 15 amino acids. CDR3 sequence: CASSPPGQGARGYTF. The DNA for the CDR3 is TGTGCCAGCAGCCCTCCGGGACAGGGGGCAAGGGGCTACACCTTC.

The rearrangement joins TRBV2 to TRBJ1-5, with 10 bases aligning to TRBD1. Germline loops: CDR1 SNHLY, CDR2 FYNNEI. J gave up 4 bases and V 7 bases, and 7 bases lay outside the gene matches. The CDR3 consists of 15 residues. The CDR3 DNA sequence: TGTGCCAGCATCTCCCGACAGGGGGCAAATCAGCCCCAGCATTTT. Amino acids: CASISRQGANQPQHF.

This clone was detected once. In nucleotides, the CDR3 is TGTGCCAGCAGGCAAGGGGGGGGCACAGATACGCAGTATTTT. It yields the protein CASRQGGGTDTQYF. V usage is TRBV7-2 and J usage is TRBJ2-3; tentative D call: TRBD2 (7 bases). Trimming left V 6 bases short and J 1 base short, with 11 bases between. Germline CDR1 SGHTA, CDR2 FQGNSA. The CDR3 sequence is 14 residues long.

V usage is TRBV28 and J usage is TRBJ2-1, with TRBD1 identical over 10 bases. The CDR3 loop spans 15 amino acids. V gave up 6 bases and J gave up 7 bases; unmatched junction bases: 9. The V gene's germline CDR1 is MDHEN and CDR2 SYDVKM. In nucleotides, the CDR3 is TGTGCCAGCAGCCGATGGGGGACAGGGGTGAATGAGCAGTTCTTC. It yields the protein CASSRWGTGVNEQFF.

The V and J genes are TRBV28 and TRBJ1-2, with a possible D match to TRBD1 (6 bases). V was shortened by 0 bases and J by 4 bases, with 9 bases between the two germline ends. The CDR3 sequence is 14 residues long. CDR1 and CDR2 from the germline V gene are MDHEN and SYDVKM. The chain's CDR3 is CASSLWQGSYGYTF. As DNA, the CDR3 is TGTGCCAGCAGTTTATGGCAGGGGAGCTATGGCTACACCTTC.

The chain has TRBV6-5 and TRBJ1-1; TRBD1 agrees at 7 bases. V dropped 6 bases and J dropped 3; count of bases not matched to a gene: 10. Germline CDR1 reads MNHEY; CDR2 reads SVGAGI. The CDR3 has 15 residues. Here the CDR3 reads CASSGTALGDTEAFF. CDR3 nucleotide sequence: TGTGCCAGCAGCGGGACAGCCCTAGGGGACACTGAAGCTTTCTTT.